The clone carrying this TCR beta chain was seen at least ten times. There are 17 residues in the CDR3. The germline gives CDR1 SGHRS, CDR2 YFSETQ. The V segment lost 4 bases and the J segment 1 base; nucleotides outside the gene matches: 8. Using its own MiXCR run on the RT-PCR reads, TCRdb lists one record per CDR3 protein. Counted here are about 680,000 distinct CDR3 sequences, over 12% occurring once; the ten biggest clones make up 3% to 4.5%. Sequences were obtained from memory CD4+ T cells from blood. The clonotype was recovered from a female donor in good health, serving as a healthy control. V gene TRBV5-1 combines with J gene TRBJ2-1, with TRBD2 identical over 10 bases. CDR3 in amino acids: CASSPTGLANSYNEQFF. The CDR3 nucleotides are TGCGCCAGCAGCCCGACGGGACTAGCGAATTCCTACAATGAGCAGTTCTTC. The whole variable domain, remainder taken from reference TRBV5-1 and TRBJ2-1, is KAGVTQTPRYLIKTRGQQVTLSCSPISGHRSVSWYQQTPGQGLQFLFEYFSETQRNKGNFPGRFSGRQFSNSRSEMNVSTLELGDSALYLCASSPTGLANSYNEQFFGPGTRLTVL.